This T cell receptor beta chain was retrieved from a study of T-cell memory formation after mild COVID-19. MiXCR was run by TCRdb on the 5' RACE reads, yielding one entry per CDR3 protein. The table lists some 410,000 distinct CDR3 sequences, more than 20% of them singletons. This clonotype showed up many times. CDR1 and CDR2 from the germline V gene are SGDLS and YYNGEE. The junction had 8 bases not matched to a gene; V was cut back by 2 bases and J by 4 bases. CDR3 length equals 16 residues. The sequencing sample was made of PBMCs or a T cell subset sorted from them (not recorded which). The chain uses TRBV9 and TRBJ2-3, with 9 positions matching TRBD1. This sequence originates from an adult woman who had mild COVID-19 (a few samples of this study predate the infection). Cell type and time point are not known. Written as DNA, the CDR3 is TGTGCCAGCAGCGTTCTACCGGGACAGGGCCCAGATACGCAGTATTTT. The encoded protein is CASSVLPGQGPDTQYF. The full variable domain, with the rest looked up from reference TRBV9 and TRBJ2-3, is DSGVTQTPKHLITATGQRVTLRCSPRSGDLSVYWYQQSLDQGLQFLIQYYNGEERAKGNILERFSAQQFPDLHSELNLSSLELGDSALYFCASSVLPGQGPDTQYFGPGTRLTVL.